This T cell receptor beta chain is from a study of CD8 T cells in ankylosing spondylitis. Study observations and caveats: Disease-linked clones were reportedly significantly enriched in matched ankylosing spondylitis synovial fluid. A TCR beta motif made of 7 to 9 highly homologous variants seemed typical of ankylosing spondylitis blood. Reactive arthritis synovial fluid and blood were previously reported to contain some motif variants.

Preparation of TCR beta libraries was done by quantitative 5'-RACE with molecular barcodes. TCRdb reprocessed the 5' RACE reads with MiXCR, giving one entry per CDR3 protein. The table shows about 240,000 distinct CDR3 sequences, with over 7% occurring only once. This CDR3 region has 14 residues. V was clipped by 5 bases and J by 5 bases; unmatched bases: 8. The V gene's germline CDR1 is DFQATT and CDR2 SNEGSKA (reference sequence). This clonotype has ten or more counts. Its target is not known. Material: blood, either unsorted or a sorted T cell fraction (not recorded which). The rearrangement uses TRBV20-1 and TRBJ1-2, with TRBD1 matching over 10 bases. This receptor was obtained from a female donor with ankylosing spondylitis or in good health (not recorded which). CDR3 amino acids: CSASRDRGRYGYTF. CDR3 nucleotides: TGCAGTGCTTCCCGGGACAGGGGTCGATATGGCTACACCTTC.